Below, 20 T cell receptor beta chains from the same sample are listed, as sequenced in a study of blood T cell repertoires in COVID-19. Only in-frame clones appear in the TCRdb table, and some are missing; sequencing was by immunoSEQ multiplex PCR. The sample holds under 300,000 clones, 85% to 90% seen once. Sequencing was carried out using peripheral blood. These receptors all stem from a woman in her 30s with COVID-19, enrolled during active disease.

J is TRBJ2-6 and V is TRBV11-3, with TRBD1 identical over 9 bases. After removal of 5 bases from V and 0 bases from J, the junction contained 5 bases not matched to a gene. The germline V gene has CDR1 SGHNT and CDR2 YENEEA. The CDR3 loop spans 17 amino acids. CDR3 sequence reads: CASSQGQGYSGANVLTF. In DNA, the CDR3 is TGTGCCAGCAGCCAGGGACAGGGATACTCTGGGGCCAACGTCCTGACTTTC.

This clone was seen once. The V call is TRBV23-1, the J call TRBJ2-7; tentatively, D is TRBD1 (6 bases). TRBV23-1 is flagged as an ORF with uncertain function. This CDR3 spans 11 amino acids. V shed 11 bases and J shed 3 bases, with 11 bases lying between them. CDR3 nucleotides: TGCGCCCCGACAGGCTGCTACGAGCAGTACTTC. It specifies CAPTGCYEQYF.

This chain joins TRBV2 and TRBJ2-3, with 7 bases aligning to TRBD2. CDR3 length: 16 residues. Germline V gene lookup returns CDR1 SNHLY and CDR2 FYNNEI. V gave up 3 bases and J gave up 2 bases; unmatched junction bases: 8. CDR3 nucleotides: TGTGCCAGCAGTGACCGCGGCGGGGGTTTCACAGATACGCAGTATTTT. Translated, it gives CASSDRGGGFTDTQYF.

The chain is built from TRBV29-1 and TRBJ1-3; 8 bases are a match to TRBD1. Germline V gene sequence: CDR1 SQVTM, CDR2 ANQGSEA. V trimming: 6 bases; J trimming: 4 bases; junction bases outside the gene matches: 5. This CDR3 has 13 residues. CDR3: CSVLRDRGNTIYF. CDR3 bases: TGCAGCGTACTTCGGGACAGGGGAAACACCATATATTTT.

The chain couples TRBV11-3 to TRBJ2-1; TRBD2 might be the D (5 bases). The germline gives CDR1 SGHNT, CDR2 YENEEA. Trimming cost V 5 bases and J 3 bases, with 8 bases left between them. This CDR3 comprises 13 residues. This CDR3 is CASSLGLYNEQFF. As DNA, the CDR3 is TGTGCCAGCAGCCTTGGACTCTACAATGAGCAGTTCTTC.

This CDR3 is CASPTSAPGELFF. The CDR3 bases are TGTGCCAGCCCTACTAGCGCCCCCGGGGAGCTGTTTTTT. The chain employs TRBV7-9 and TRBJ2-2, with TRBD2 matching 7 bases. The CDR3 is 13 amino acids. Germline V CDR1 and CDR2: SEHNR, FQNEAQ (reference sequence). The V gene end was trimmed by 8 bases and the J gene end by 6 bases; junction bases not matched to a gene: 6.

The chain is built from TRBV9 and TRBJ2-6; D may be TRBD1 (5 bases). The CDR3 runs to 16 residues. V was cut by 2 bases and J by 2 bases, with 11 bases left in between. Germline V CDR1 and CDR2: SGDLS, YYNGEE. In nucleotides, the CDR3 is TGTGCCAGCAGCGTTGCAGGGTGGGCTGGGGCCAACGTCCTGACTTTC. Translation gives CASSVAGWAGANVLTF. The complete variable domain, with remaining parts taken from reference TRBV9 and TRBJ2-6, reads DSGVTQTPKHLITATGQRVTLRCSPRSGDLSVYWYQQSLDQGLQFLIQYYNGEERAKGNILERFSAQQFPDLHSELNLSSLELGDSALYFCASSVAGWAGANVLTFGAGSRLTVL.

The chain's CDR3 is CASIRNPGQTNSPLHF. CDR3 nucleotides: TGTGCCAGCATTCGCAATCCGGGACAGACTAATTCACCCCTCCACTTT. V and J are TRBV2 and TRBJ1-6; 7 nucleotides match TRBD1. Trimming cost V 7 bases and J 6 bases; bases outside gene matches: 12. This CDR3 has 16 residues. Looked up from germline, CDR1 is SNHLY and CDR2 is FYNNEI.

The CDR3 DNA sequence: TGTGCCAGCAGCCACCCCGGGACAGGGGATCAGCCCCAGCATTTT. It is translated as CASSHPGTGDQPQHF. The genes are TRBV11-3 and TRBJ1-5, with 10 bases aligning to TRBD1. Losses at the gene ends were 5 bases for V and 5 bases for J; bases not matched to a gene: 6. CDR1 SGHNT and CDR2 YENEEA come from the germline V gene. The CDR3 has 15 amino acids.

This clone occurred once. The gene calls are TRBV19 and TRBJ1-6; possibly TRBD1 for D (6 bases). Trimming shortened V by 6 bases and J by 0 bases, and 9 bases separated the two germline ends. Germline CDR1 reads LNHDA; CDR2 reads SQIVND (reference sequence). This CDR3 is 15 amino acids long. The CDR3 region is CASRADSSYNSPLHF. The DNA of the CDR3 is TGTGCCAGTAGGGCGGACAGCTCCTATAATTCACCCCTCCACTTT.

CDR3 sequence (DNA): TGTGCCAGCAGCTTAACCGGGGTTAGCACAGATACGCAGTATTTT. The encoded protein is CASSLTGVSTDTQYF. The rearrangement joins TRBV7-9 to TRBJ2-3, with D tentatively TRBD2 (5 bases). CDR1 is SEHNR and CDR2 is FQNEAQ in the germline V gene (reference sequence). This CDR3 region has 15 residues. V was pared by 2 bases and J by 0 bases, with 9 bases between.

The chain combines TRBV2 with TRBJ1-4, with 7 bases aligning to TRBD1. The trim removed 6 bases at V and 1 base at J, leaving 11 bases unmatched. Germline CDR1 SNHLY, CDR2 FYNNEI. CDR3 length: 17 residues. The CDR3 nucleotides read TGTGCCAGCAGGCCCGGGACAGTGGGGGGAACTAATGAAAAACTGTTTTTT. It specifies CASRPGTVGGTNEKLFF.

CDR3 sequence reads: CASSPTAGGAEAFF. Here the CDR3 DNA reads TGTGCCAGCAGCCCCACCGCCGGAGGGGCTGAAGCTTTCTTT. The chain carries TRBV28 and TRBJ1-1; TRBD1 is a possible D gene (5 bases). Trimming took 6 bases from V and 6 from J, leaving 17 bases between them. CDR1 is MDHEN and CDR2 is SYDVKM in the germline V gene. CDR3 length: 14 amino acids.

V is TRBV10-2 and J is TRBJ1-1, with 7 bases fitting TRBD1. CDR3 length equals 14 residues. Germline V gives CDR1 WSHSY, CDR2 SAAADI. J gave up 4 bases and V 6 bases, and 8 bases lay outside the gene matches. The CDR3 here is CASSLQGEATEAFF. The CDR3 nucleotides are TGCGCCAGCAGCCTTCAGGGGGAGGCCACTGAAGCTTTCTTT.

The chain employs TRBV15 and TRBJ2-1; D may be TRBD1 (6 bases). Per the germline V gene, CDR1 is LNHNV and CDR2 is YYDKDF (reference sequence). V lost 1 base, J lost 4 bases, and 14 bases lay in between. The CDR3 is made up of 16 amino acids. The CDR3 is CATSRASGQIYNEQFF. The CDR3 DNA follows: TGTGCCACCAGCAGAGCCTCCGGACAGATTTACAATGAGCAGTTCTTC.

The V gene is TRBV13, the J gene TRBJ1-3; possibly TRBD1 for D (5 bases). Trimming removed 5 bases from V and 3 bases from J, with 8 bases in between. The CDR3 spans 13 residues. The germline V gene encodes CDR1 PRHDT and CDR2 FYEKMQ (reference sequence). The CDR3 loop reads CASSPGYGNTIYF. In nucleotides, the CDR3 is TGTGCCAGCAGCCCAGGGTATGGAAACACCATATATTTT.

V and J are TRBV6-5 and TRBJ1-5; no definite D call. Trimming left V 6 bases short and J 5 bases short, with 11 bases between. This CDR3 is built from 13 residues. CDR1 and CDR2 from the germline V gene are MNHEY and SVGAGI. This CDR3 is CASSLTWDQPQHF. In DNA form, the CDR3 reads TGTGCCAGCAGCCTGACATGGGATCAGCCCCAGCATTTT.

This clone was picked up one time. This chain links TRBV21-1 with TRBJ2-2; the table's D gene call, TRBD1, was not cross checked with the DNA. TRBV21-1 is classified as a pseudogene. This CDR3 region has 16 residues. CDR3 sequence (DNA): TGTGCCAGCAGCAAAGGAGGGACAGCGAACACCGGGGAGCTGTTTTTT. Translating gives CASSKGGTANTGELFF.

The chain couples TRBV15 to TRBJ1-4; 8 bases align to TRBD1. CDR1 and CDR2 from the germline V gene are LNHNV and YYDKDF (reference sequence). The CDR3 has 17 residues. The trim removed 1 base at V and 8 bases at J, leaving 12 bases unmatched. CDR3 in DNA: TGTGCCACCAGCAGAGGGGTTTCACAGGGGGGGATGGAAAAACTGTTTTTT. Protein sequence: CATSRGVSQGGMEKLFF.

The genes are TRBV6-5 and TRBJ2-3, with a tentative D call TRBD1 (6 bases). The CDR3 has 14 amino acids. CDR1 is MNHEY, CDR2 SVGAGI, per germline. Trimming took 6 bases from V and 0 from J, leaving 10 bases between them. CDR3 in DNA: TGTGCCAGCAGCACAGGGTTAAGCACAGATACGCAGTATTTT. Residues: CASSTGLSTDTQYF.